This T cell receptor (beta chain) was retrieved from a study of shared clonotypes between healthy human individuals. The repertoire was sequenced with immunoSEQ multiplex PCR; TCRdb's copy has only in-frame clones and lacks some. The table has roughly 2.5 million clones, more than 90% seen once. This CDR3 has 15 amino acids. Trimming took 4 bases from V and 3 from J; bases not matched to a gene: 8. From germline, CDR1 is SGHRS and CDR2 YFSETQ. V gene TRBV5-1 combines with J gene TRBJ2-5; 8 bases are a match to TRBD1. This clonotype was obtained from a man aged 18 to 29 in good health. The sample was naive CD4+ T cells sorted from blood. Subset in this sample: CD45RA+ positively selected. The CDR3 region is CASSPTGGWEETQYF. In DNA, the CDR3 is TGCGCCAGCAGCCCTACAGGGGGTTGGGAAGAGACCCAGTACTTC.